This TCR beta chain was recorded in a study of blood T cell repertoires in COVID-19. At the level of the study: PBMCs, B-cell-depleted T cells, or T cells provided the cDNA or gDNA that made up the material.

J lost 11 bases, V lost 5 bases, and 5 bases had no gene match. From germline, CDR1 is MNHEY and CDR2 SVGEGT. The CDR3 extends over 11 amino acids. In the original analysis: For nucleated cells, counts were estimated from reference gene primer amplification. Repertoires were generated with immunoSEQ multiplex PCR, while TCRdb's copy carries only in-frame clones and drops some. V and J calls and clone size are copied from that table; D and trimming were computed from the DNA. This sample carries 200,000 to 300,000 clones, around 82% of them seen once, and the ten largest clones take over 8.5%. This clone has only one observation.

The chain combines TRBV6-2 or TRBV6-3 with TRBJ1-1; 7 bases are shared with TRBD1. The material sequenced was peripheral blood. The clonotype was recovered from a human donor in a cohort sampled during active COVID-19. CDR3 nucleotides: TGTGCCAGCAGTCGACAGGGAAGGGCTTTCTTT. It yields the protein CASSRQGRAFF.